These 2 T cell receptor beta chains were all obtained from the same sample, sequenced in a study of blood T cell repertoires in COVID-19. Sequencing was performed with immunoSEQ multiplex PCR; in TCRdb, only in-frame clones are kept and a portion is missing. The sample yields roughly 200,000 clones, roughly 81% seen once. Input material: peripheral blood. The receptor source for this set is a woman of 80 years or more with acute or convalescent COVID-19.

This rearrangement joins TRBV6-2 or TRBV6-3 to TRBJ2-3; D perhaps matches TRBD1 (6 bases). The CDR3 extends over 18 amino acids. CDR1 is MNHEY and CDR2 is SVGEGT in the germline V gene. The V and J ends lost 2 bases and 6 bases respectively, with 24 bases between them. Here the CDR3 reads CASSYVLRPNRAWDTQYF. CDR3 DNA: TGTGCCAGCAGTTACGTACTCAGGCCAAACAGGGCATGGGATACGCAGTATTTT.

The rearrangement uses TRBV28 and TRBJ2-6; 11 bases align to TRBD2. With V trimmed by 5 bases and J by 0 bases, 6 bases remained unmatched. In germline, CDR1 is MDHEN, CDR2 SYDVKM. CDR3 length: 18 residues. CDR3 bases: TGTGCCAGCAGTCGCCCGGGACTAGCGGACTCTGGGGCCAACGTCCTGACTTTC. The encoded protein is CASSRPGLADSGANVLTF.